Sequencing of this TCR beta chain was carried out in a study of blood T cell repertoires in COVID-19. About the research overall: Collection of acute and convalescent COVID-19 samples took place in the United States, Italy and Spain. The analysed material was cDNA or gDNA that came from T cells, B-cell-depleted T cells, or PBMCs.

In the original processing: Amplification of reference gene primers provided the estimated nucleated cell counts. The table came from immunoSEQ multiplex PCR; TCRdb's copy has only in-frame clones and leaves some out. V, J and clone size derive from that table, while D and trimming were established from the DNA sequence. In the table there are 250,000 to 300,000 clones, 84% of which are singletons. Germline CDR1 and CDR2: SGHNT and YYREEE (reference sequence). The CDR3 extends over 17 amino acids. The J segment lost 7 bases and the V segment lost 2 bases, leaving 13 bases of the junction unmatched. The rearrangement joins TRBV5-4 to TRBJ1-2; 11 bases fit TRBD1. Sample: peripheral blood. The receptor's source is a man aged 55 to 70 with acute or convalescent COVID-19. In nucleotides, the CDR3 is TGTGCCAGCAGCTTCAGGTTTGGACAGGGGGCAAATTTTGGCTACACCTTC. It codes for CASSFRFGQGANFGYTF.